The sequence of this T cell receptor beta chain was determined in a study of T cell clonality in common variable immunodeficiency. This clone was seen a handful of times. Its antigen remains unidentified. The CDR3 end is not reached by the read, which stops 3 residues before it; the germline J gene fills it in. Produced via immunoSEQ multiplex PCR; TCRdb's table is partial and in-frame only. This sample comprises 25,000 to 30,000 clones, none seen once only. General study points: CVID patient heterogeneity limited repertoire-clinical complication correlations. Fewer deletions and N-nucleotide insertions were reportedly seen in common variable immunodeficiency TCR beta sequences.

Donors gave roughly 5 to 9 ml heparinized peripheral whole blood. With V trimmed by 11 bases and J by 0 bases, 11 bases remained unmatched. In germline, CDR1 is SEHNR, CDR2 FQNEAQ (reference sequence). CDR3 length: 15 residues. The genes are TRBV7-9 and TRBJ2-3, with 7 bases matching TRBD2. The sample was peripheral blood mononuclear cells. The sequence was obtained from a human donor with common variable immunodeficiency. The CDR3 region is CAGGVGRSSTDTQYF. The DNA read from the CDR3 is TGTGCCGGGGGGGTCGGACGGTCTAGCACAGATACG.